A single sample gave rise to the 8 T cell receptor beta chains below, sequenced in a study of response to subunit inactivated influenza vaccine (dated by TCRdb to about 2018). The library was generated by RT-PCR. Sequencing instrument: Illumina HiSeq 2500. The public reads were reprocessed in TCRdb via fastp at Q25 and MiXCR, keeping in-frame beta chains. Each record represents a unique CDR3 protein, reported with the most common genes and DNA among its rows. Within this sample are a few hundred thousand distinct CDR3 sequences, with roughly 22% of them counted one time only. Jointly, the top ten make up 10% of the sample. The starting material was PBMCs from blood, obtained about 20 months after vaccination. The receptors were gathered from a man aged 45 to 70 who received an inactivated influenza vaccine. Donor details come from another sample of the same person, matched by shared clones.

The count of this clonotype is one. The gene calls are TRBV3-1 and TRBJ2-3; 15 positions agree with TRBD2. The CDR3 sequence is 18 residues long. Germline CDR1 reads LGHDT; CDR2 reads YNNKEL (reference sequence). V lost 0 bases to trimming and J lost 7 bases; unmatched junction nucleotides: 8. Here the CDR3 reads CASSQEGLAGGPRYTQYF. CDR3 coding DNA: TGTGCCAGCAGCCAAGAAGGACTAGCGGGGGGGCCCCGGTATACGCAGTATTTT.

The chain joins TRBV2 to TRBJ2-5; weak D call: TRBD2 (5 bases). Between the trimmed V and J ends, which lost 5 bases and 3 bases, there was a span of 16 bases. The length of the CDR3 is 15 residues. Germline V CDR1 and CDR2: SNHLY, FYNNEI. CDR3 DNA sequence: TGTGCCAGCAGTCCCCTAGCCGGACGAAAAGAGACCCAGTACTTC. The encoded protein is CASSPLAGRKETQYF.

The chain couples TRBV6-5 to TRBJ2-2; D call uncertain. Trimming stripped 6 bases from V and 4 bases from J, with 12 bases between. Per germline, CDR1 MNHEY and CDR2 SVGAGI. The CDR3 loop spans 14 amino acids. This CDR3 is CASSYDRSTGELFF. The CDR3 DNA reads TGTGCCAGCAGCTATGACCGTTCCACCGGGGAGCTGTTTTTT.

This clonotype was detected ten times or more. The V and J genes are TRBV11-2 and TRBJ1-3; no reliable D call. The length of the CDR3 is 14 residues. Trimming left V 5 bases short and J 0 bases short, with 8 bases between. The germline V gene has CDR1 SGHAT and CDR2 FQNNGV. CDR3 bases: TGTGCCAGCAGCCCCCTAAGCTCTGGAAACACCATATATTTT. It yields the protein CASSPLSSGNTIYF. Complete variable domain (other parts from reference TRBV11-2 and TRBJ1-3): EAGVAQSPRYKIIEKRQSVAFWCNPISGHATLYWYQQILGQGPKLLIQFQNNGVVDDSQLPKDRFSAERLKGVDSTLKIQPAKLEDSAVYLCASSPLSSGNTIYFGEGSWLTVV.

The CDR3 sequence is CASSYSPAGDQETQYF. In DNA form, the CDR3 reads TGTGCCAGCAGTTACTCTCCAGCGGGGGATCAAGAGACCCAGTACTTC. J is TRBJ2-5 and V is TRBV6-2 or TRBV6-3, with 8 positions matching TRBD2. Germline trimming cut 0 bases from V and 2 bases from J; bases unmatched to any gene: 5. The CDR3 runs to 16 residues. Germline assignment: CDR1 MNHEY and CDR2 SVGEGT.

This clonotype occurred a few times. The chain employs TRBV28 and TRBJ1-2; D not certain. The CDR3 loop spans 16 amino acids. Per germline, CDR1 MDHEN and CDR2 SYDVKM. V shed 6 bases and J shed 4 bases, with 21 bases lying between them. The CDR3 nucleotides are TGTGCCAGCAGCGACCCCGGACCCATTGTGGCCTATGGCTACACCTTC. It encodes CASSDPGPIVAYGYTF.

V is TRBV7-9 and J is TRBJ2-3, with a weak D call TRBD2 (7 bases). CDR3 length: 15 residues. The ends were cut back, 3 bases at V and 2 bases at J, with 12 bases in the middle. Germline V gene data show CDR1 as SEHNR and CDR2 as FQNEAQ (reference sequence). The CDR3 DNA sequence: TGTGCCAGCAGCTTGCAAGGGGGGGTCACAGATACGCAGTATTTT. Amino acids: CASSLQGGVTDTQYF. Looking up the rest from reference TRBV7-9 and TRBJ2-3 gives the full variable domain: DTGVSQNPRHKITKRGQNVTFRCDPISEHNRLYWYRQTLGQGPEFLTYFQNEAQLEKSRLLSDRFSAERPKGSFSTLEIQRTEQGDSAMYLCASSLQGGVTDTQYFGPGTRLTVL.

This clonotype was seen more than once but under ten times. The CDR3: CSARGPGQWNTEAFF. CDR3 nucleotide sequence: TGCAGTGCTAGAGGGCCGGGGCAGTGGAACACTGAAGCTTTCTTT. The gene calls are TRBV20-1 and TRBJ1-1, with D possibly being TRBD1 (5 bases). CDR1 and CDR2 (germline): DFQATT, SNEGSKA (reference sequence). V lost 1 base and J 1 base, leaving 13 bases between the germline ends. This CDR3 is built from 15 residues.